These T cell receptor beta chains were read from a single sample in a study of cytomegalovirus exposure and HLA in healthy donors. Method: immunoSEQ multiplex PCR; TCRdb's copy keeps in-frame clones and lacks some. The table records about 120,000 clones, around 80% of them present only once. The material sequenced was PBMCs. These receptors were taken from a female donor in good health and CMV-seronegative. The CDR3 runs from the conserved cysteine through the conserved F or W. D genes are given only for firm matches. A row's size may be missing; if present it is once, few, many or a size class.

V gene: TRBV6-6
clone size: .
J gene: TRBJ2-1
D gene: TRBD2
CDR3 protein: CASSYGGSGRLEQFF
CDR3 DNA: TGTGCCAGCAGTTACGGTGGTAGCGGGAGGCTTGAGCAGTTCTTC

V gene: TRBV5-1
clone size: few
J gene: TRBJ2-3
D gene: TRBD2
CDR3 protein: CASSQRDLTDTQYF
CDR3 DNA: TGCGCCAGCAGCCAGCGGGATCTCACAGATACGCAGTATTTT

V gene: TRBV4-1
clone size: .
J gene: TRBJ2-2
D gene: TRBD2
CDR3 protein: CASSPRTSGSGSGELFF
CDR3 DNA: TGCGCCAGCAGCCCCCGGACTAGCGGGAGTGGGTCCGGGGAGCTGTTTTTT

V gene: TRBV5-1
clone size: .
J gene: TRBJ2-5
D gene: TRBD2
CDR3 protein: CASSIGGGVQETQYF
CDR3 DNA: TGCGCCAGCAGCATTGGCGGGGGGGTTCAAGAGACCCAGTACTTC

V gene: TRBV4-1
clone size: .
J gene: TRBJ1-2
D gene: TRBD1
CDR3 protein: CASSQPGQGSYGYTF
CDR3 DNA: TGCGCCAGCAGCCAGCCAGGACAGGGCAGCTATGGCTACACCTTC

V gene: TRBV7-2
clone size: .
J gene: TRBJ2-7
D gene: TRBD2
CDR3 protein: CASRLGSGYEQYF
CDR3 DNA: TGTGCCAGTCGCCTGGGTAGCGGGTACGAGCAGTACTTC

V gene: TRBV4-1
clone size: medium-sized
J gene: TRBJ2-2
D gene: TRBD2
CDR3 protein: CASSHPGLAPMVGGRSGELFF
CDR3 DNA: TGCGCCAGCAGCCATCCGGGACTAGCTCCTATGGTGGGTGGCCGCAGCGGGGAGCTGTTTTTT

V gene: TRBV28
clone size: .
J gene: TRBJ1-2
D gene: .
CDR3 protein: CASTLRSGFYGYTF
CDR3 DNA: TGTGCCAGCACCTTGCGGTCCGGGTTTTATGGCTACACCTTC

V gene: TRBV7-6
clone size: .
J gene: TRBJ2-3
D gene: .
CDR3 protein: CASSLGGARTDTQYF
CDR3 DNA: TGTGCCAGCAGCTTAGGGGGAGCCAGGACAGATACGCAGTATTTT

V gene: TRBV27
clone size: once
J gene: TRBJ1-6
D gene: TRBD1
CDR3 protein: CASRPGQDRSPLHF
CDR3 DNA: TGTGCCAGCAGGCCGGGACAGGATCGGTCACCCCTCCACTTT

V gene: TRBV10-3
clone size: .
J gene: TRBJ1-2
D gene: TRBD1
CDR3 protein: CAISDPPHRGQGDYGYTF
CDR3 DNA: TGTGCCATCAGTGACCCACCCCATCGCGGGCAGGGGGACTATGGCTACACCTTC

V gene: TRBV28
clone size: .
J gene: TRBJ2-5
D gene: .
CDR3 protein: CASSPSRGQETQYF
CDR3 DNA: TGTGCCAGCAGTCCAAGTCGGGGCCAAGAGACCCAGTACTTC

V gene: TRBV7-8
clone size: .
J gene: TRBJ2-7
D gene: TRBD1
CDR3 protein: CASTDRDHEQYF
CDR3 DNA: TGTGCCAGCACGGACAGGGACCACGAGCAGTACTTC

V gene: TRBV28
clone size: .
J gene: TRBJ2-2
D gene: TRBD1
CDR3 protein: CASSLSMDRVSTGELFF
CDR3 DNA: TGTGCCAGCAGTCTATCTATGGACAGGGTTAGCACCGGGGAGCTGTTTTTT

V gene: TRBV11-2
clone size: .
J gene: TRBJ2-1
D gene: .
CDR3 protein: CASSLLENEQFF
CDR3 DNA: TGTGCCAGCAGCCTTCTGGAGAATGAGCAGTTCTTC

V gene: TRBV6-5
clone size: .
J gene: TRBJ2-7
D gene: .
CDR3 protein: CASSYRAGAYEQYF
CDR3 DNA: TGTGCCAGCAGTTATCGAGCAGGGGCCTACGAGCAGTACTTC

V gene: TRBV28
clone size: .
J gene: TRBJ1-2
D gene: .
CDR3 protein: CASSPPPGSRYGYTF
CDR3 DNA: TGTGCCAGCAGTCCCCCCCCCGGGTCGCGTTATGGCTACACCTTC

V gene: TRBV7-9
clone size: .
J gene: TRBJ2-5
D gene: .
CDR3 protein: CASSHTGMGETQYF
CDR3 DNA: TGTGCCAGCAGCCATACAGGGATGGGGGAGACCCAGTACTTC

V gene: TRBV11-2
clone size: .
J gene: TRBJ1-5
D gene: TRBD1
CDR3 protein: CASSMGQGDDQPQHF
CDR3 DNA: TGTGCCAGCAGCATGGGACAGGGGGATGATCAGCCCCAGCATTTT

V gene: TRBV7-2
clone size: .
J gene: TRBJ2-5
D gene: TRBD2
CDR3 protein: CASSFWGGETQYF
CDR3 DNA: TGTGCCAGCAGCTTTTGGGGGGGGGAGACCCAGTACTTC

V gene: TRBV27
clone size: .
J gene: TRBJ2-1
D gene: TRBD2
CDR3 protein: CASSLSLAAYNEQFF
CDR3 DNA: TGTGCCAGCAGTTTATCACTAGCGGCGTACAATGAGCAGTTCTTC

V gene: TRBV6-6
clone size: .
J gene: TRBJ1-4
D gene: .
CDR3 protein: CASTSWGRTNEKLFF
CDR3 DNA: TGTGCCAGCACGTCCTGGGGCCGCACTAATGAAAAACTGTTTTTT

V gene: TRBV28
clone size: .
J gene: TRBJ2-1
D gene: TRBD2
CDR3 protein: CASSLMTGRLANEQFF
CDR3 DNA: TGTGCCAGCAGTTTGATGACGGGGAGACTAGCCAATGAGCAGTTCTTC

V gene: TRBV18
clone size: once
J gene: TRBJ2-3
D gene: TRBD2
CDR3 protein: CASSPLLATDTQYF
CDR3 DNA: TGTGCCAGCTCACCACTACTAGCGACAGATACGCAGTATTTT

V gene: TRBV28
clone size: .
J gene: TRBJ1-3
D gene: .
CDR3 protein: CASSLGGGNTIYF
CDR3 DNA: TGTGCCAGCAGTTTGGGGGGAGGAAACACCATATATTTT

V gene: TRBV28
clone size: .
J gene: TRBJ2-1
D gene: TRBD1
CDR3 protein: CASSPSGTGYNEQFF
CDR3 DNA: TGTGCCAGCAGTCCCTCCGGGACAGGGTACAATGAGCAGTTCTTC

V gene: TRBV5-1
clone size: .
J gene: TRBJ1-1
D gene: TRBD1
CDR3 protein: CASSHGQGNTEAFF
CDR3 DNA: TGCGCCAGCAGCCATGGACAGGGCAACACTGAAGCTTTCTTT

V gene: TRBV6-6
clone size: .
J gene: TRBJ2-7
D gene: TRBD2
CDR3 protein: CASTTEGRGYEQYF
CDR3 DNA: TGTGCCAGCACTACAGAAGGGAGGGGCTACGAGCAGTACTTC

V gene: TRBV6-1
clone size: .
J gene: TRBJ1-6
D gene: .
CDR3 protein: CASSEYAGSPLHF
CDR3 DNA: TGTGCCAGCAGTGAATATGCGGGTTCACCCCTCCACTTT

V gene: TRBV29-1
clone size: few
J gene: TRBJ2-5
D gene: .
CDR3 protein: CSVVQGPAETQYF
CDR3 DNA: TGCAGCGTTGTTCAGGGGCCGGCGGAGACCCAGTACTTC